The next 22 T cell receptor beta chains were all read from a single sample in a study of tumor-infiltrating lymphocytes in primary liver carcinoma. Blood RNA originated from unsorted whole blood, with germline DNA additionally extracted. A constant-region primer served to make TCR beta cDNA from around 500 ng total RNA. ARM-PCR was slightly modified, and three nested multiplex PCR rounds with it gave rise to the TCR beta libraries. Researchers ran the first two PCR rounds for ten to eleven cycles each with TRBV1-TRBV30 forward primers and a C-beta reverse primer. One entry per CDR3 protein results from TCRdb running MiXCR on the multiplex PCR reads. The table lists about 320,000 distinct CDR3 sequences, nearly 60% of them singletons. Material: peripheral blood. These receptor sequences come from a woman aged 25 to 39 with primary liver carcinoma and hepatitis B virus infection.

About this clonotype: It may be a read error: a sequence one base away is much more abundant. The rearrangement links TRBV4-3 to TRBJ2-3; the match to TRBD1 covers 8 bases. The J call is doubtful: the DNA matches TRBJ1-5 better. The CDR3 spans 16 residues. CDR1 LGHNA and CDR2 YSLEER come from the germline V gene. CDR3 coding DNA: TGCGCCAGCAGCCGCTTTCCTGGACAGGGATTGGATACGCAGCATTTT. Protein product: CASSRFPGQGLDTQHF.

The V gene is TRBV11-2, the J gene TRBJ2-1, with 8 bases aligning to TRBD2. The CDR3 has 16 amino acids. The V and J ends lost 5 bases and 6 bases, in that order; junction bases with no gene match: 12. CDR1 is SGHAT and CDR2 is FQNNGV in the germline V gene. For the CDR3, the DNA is TGTGCCAGCAGCCATACACTAGCGGCAGCTATCAATGAGCAGTTCTTC. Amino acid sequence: CASSHTLAAAINEQFF.

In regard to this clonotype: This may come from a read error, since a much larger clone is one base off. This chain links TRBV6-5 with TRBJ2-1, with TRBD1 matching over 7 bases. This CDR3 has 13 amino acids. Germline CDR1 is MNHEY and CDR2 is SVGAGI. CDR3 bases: TGTGCCAGCAGCACGGGACAGATCAATGAGCAGCTCTTC. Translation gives CASSTGQINEQLF.

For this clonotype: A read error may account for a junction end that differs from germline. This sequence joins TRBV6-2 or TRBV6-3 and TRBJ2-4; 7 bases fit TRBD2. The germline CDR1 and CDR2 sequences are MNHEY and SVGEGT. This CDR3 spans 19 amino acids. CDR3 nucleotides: TGTGCCAGCCAGCGAGCGGGATATGACAATGTTCTAGCCAATAACATTCAGTACTTC. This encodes CASQRAGYDNVLANNIQYF.

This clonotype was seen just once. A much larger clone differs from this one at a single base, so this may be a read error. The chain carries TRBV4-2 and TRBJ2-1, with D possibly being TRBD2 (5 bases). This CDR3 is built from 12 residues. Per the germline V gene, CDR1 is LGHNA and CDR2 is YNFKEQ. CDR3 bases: TGCGCCGGCAGCCAAAGCGGCGATGAGCAGTTCTTC. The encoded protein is CAGSQSGDEQFF.

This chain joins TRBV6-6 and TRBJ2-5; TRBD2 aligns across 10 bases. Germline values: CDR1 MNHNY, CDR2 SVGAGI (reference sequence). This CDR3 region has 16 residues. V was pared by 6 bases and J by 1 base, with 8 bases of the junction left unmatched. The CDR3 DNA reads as TGTGCCAGCAGCCCACGTCCTAGCGGGAGCCAAGAGACCCAGTACTTC. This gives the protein CASSPRPSGSQETQYF.

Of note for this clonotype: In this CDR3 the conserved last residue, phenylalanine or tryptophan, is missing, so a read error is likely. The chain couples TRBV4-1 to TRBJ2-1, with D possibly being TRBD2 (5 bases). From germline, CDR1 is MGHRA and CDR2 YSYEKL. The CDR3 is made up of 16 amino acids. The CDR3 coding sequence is TGCGGCAGCGGCCCCAGAAGCCACTACTCCTACAATGAGCAGTTCCTC. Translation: CGSGPRSHYSYNEQFL.

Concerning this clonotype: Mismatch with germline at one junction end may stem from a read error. CDR3 in amino acids: CVWSVYWGRPDTQYF. Written as DNA, the CDR3 is TGTGTCTGGAGTGTGTATTGGGGCAGGCCAGATACGCAGTATTTT. This chain joins TRBV30 and TRBJ2-3; D may be TRBD1 (5 bases). Germline assignment: CDR1 GTSNPN and CDR2 SVGIG (reference sequence). The CDR3 is 15 residues long.

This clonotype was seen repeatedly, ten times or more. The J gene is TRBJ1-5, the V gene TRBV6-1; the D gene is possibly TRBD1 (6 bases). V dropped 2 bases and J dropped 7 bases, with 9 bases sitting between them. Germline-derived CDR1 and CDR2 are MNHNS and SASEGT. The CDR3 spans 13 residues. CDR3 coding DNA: TGTGCCAGCAGTGAATTGGGGGGCCAGCCCCAGCATTTT. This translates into CASSELGGQPQHF.

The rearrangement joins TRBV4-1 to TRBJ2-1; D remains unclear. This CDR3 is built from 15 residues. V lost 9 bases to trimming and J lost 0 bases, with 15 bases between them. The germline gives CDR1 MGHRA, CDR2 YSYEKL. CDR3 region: CARGQGPGSYNEQFF. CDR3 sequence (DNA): TGCGCCAGGGGCCAAGGGCCCGGCTCCTACAATGAGCAGTTCTTC.

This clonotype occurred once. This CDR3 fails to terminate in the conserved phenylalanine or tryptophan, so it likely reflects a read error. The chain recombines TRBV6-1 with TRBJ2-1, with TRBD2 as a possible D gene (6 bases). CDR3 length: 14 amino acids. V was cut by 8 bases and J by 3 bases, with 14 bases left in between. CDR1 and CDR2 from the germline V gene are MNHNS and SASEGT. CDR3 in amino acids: CASRLRRDYNEQFI. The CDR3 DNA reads TGTGCCAGCCGCCTGAGGAGGGACTACAATGAGCAGTTCATC.

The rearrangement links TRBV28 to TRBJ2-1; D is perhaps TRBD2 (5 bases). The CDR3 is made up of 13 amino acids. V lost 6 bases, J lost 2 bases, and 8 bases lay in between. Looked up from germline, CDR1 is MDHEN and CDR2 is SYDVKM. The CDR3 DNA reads TGTGCCAGCAGGAGGACTCCCTACAATGAGCAGTTCTTC. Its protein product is CASRRTPYNEQFF.

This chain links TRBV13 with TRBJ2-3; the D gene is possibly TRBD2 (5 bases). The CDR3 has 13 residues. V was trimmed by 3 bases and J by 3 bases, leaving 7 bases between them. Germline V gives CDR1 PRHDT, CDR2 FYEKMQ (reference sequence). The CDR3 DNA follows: TGTGCCAGCAGCTTGATAGCGACAGATACGCAGTATTTT. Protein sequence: CASSLIATDTQYF.

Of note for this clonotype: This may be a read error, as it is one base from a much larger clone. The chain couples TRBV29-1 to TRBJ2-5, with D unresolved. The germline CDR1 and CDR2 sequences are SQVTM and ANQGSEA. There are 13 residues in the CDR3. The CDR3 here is CSVVVQIQETHYF. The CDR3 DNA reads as TGCAGCGTTGTGGTCCAGATCCAAGAGACCCACTACTTC.

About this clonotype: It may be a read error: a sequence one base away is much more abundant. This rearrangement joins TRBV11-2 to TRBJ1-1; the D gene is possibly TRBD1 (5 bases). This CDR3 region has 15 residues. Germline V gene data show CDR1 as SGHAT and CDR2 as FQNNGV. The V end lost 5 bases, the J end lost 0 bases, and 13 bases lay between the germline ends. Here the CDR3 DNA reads TGTGCCAGCAGCGCCACGACAGTAATGAACACTGAAGCTTTCTTT. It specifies CASSATTVMNTEAFF.

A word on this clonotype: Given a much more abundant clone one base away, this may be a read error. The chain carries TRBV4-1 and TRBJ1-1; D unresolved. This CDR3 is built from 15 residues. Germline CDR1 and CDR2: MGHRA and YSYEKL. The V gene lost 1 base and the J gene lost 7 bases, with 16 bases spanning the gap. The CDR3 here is CASSQVLAVAVEAFF. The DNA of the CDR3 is TGCGCCAGCAGCCAAGTATTGGCAGTGGCAGTTGAAGCTTTCTTT.

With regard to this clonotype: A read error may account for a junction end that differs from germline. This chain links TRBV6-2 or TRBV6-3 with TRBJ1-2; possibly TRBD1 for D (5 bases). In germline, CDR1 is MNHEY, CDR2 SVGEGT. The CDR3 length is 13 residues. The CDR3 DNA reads TGTGCCAGCCGGGGGACGGCGAACTATGGATACACCTTC. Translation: CASRGTANYGYTF.

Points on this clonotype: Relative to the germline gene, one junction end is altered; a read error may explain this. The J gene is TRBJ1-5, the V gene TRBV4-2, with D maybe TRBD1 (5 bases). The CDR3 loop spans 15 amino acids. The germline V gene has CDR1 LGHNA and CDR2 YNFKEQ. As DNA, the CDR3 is TGTGCCAGGAGCCAAGTTCCGGGGACTAGTCAGCCCCAGCATTTT. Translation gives CARSQVPGTSQPQHF.

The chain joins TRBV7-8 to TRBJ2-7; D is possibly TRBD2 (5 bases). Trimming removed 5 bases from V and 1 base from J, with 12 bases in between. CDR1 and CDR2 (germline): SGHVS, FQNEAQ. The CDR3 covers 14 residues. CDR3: CASSTGSSSYEQYF. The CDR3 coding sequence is TGTGCCAGCAGCACGGGATCCTCGTCCTACGAGCAGTACTTC.

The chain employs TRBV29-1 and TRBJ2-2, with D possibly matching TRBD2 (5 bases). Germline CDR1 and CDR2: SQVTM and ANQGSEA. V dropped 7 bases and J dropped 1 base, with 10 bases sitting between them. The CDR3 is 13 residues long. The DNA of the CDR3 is TGCAGCGCCCCTAGCTGGAACACCGGGGAGCTGTTTTTT. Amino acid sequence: CSAPSWNTGELFF.

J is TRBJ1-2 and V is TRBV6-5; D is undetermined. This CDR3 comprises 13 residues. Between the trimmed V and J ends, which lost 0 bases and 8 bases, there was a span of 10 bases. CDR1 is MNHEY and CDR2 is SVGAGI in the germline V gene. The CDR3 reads CASSYSEQSGYTF. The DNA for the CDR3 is TGTGCCAGCAGTTACTCTGAACAGTCGGGCTACACCTTC.

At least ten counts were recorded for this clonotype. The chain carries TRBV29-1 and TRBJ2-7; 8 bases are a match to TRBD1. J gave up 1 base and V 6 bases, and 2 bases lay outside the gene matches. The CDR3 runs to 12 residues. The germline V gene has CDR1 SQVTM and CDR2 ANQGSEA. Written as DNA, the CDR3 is TGCAGCGTAAGACAGGGGTCCTACGAGCAGTACTTC. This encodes CSVRQGSYEQYF.